These 19 T cell receptor beta chains were all obtained from the same sample, sequenced in a study of cytomegalovirus exposure and HLA in healthy donors. In the PCR, 60 Vbeta and 13 Jbeta primers were used. Clones were read by immunoSEQ multiplex PCR, and TCRdb kept only the in-frame ones, dropping some. The data show 55,000 or so clones, with about 80% seen just once and 2.5% to 3% held by the top ten. The sample taken for sequencing was PBMCs. These receptors all come from a man aged 45-60 years in good health and CMV-seronegative.

As concerns this clone: The identical CDR3 is also encoded by other nucleotide sequences in the sample. The chain joins TRBV11-2 to TRBJ2-2; the D gene is possibly TRBD1 (6 bases). The CDR3 is made up of 15 amino acids. Germline CDR1 and CDR2: SGHAT and FQNNGV. V lost 5 bases to trimming and J lost 7 bases, with 17 bases between them. CDR3 bases: TGTGCCAGCAGCGTCTCGACAGGAGACAACGGGGAGCTGTTTTTT. Its translation is CASSVSTGDNGELFF. Together with reference TRBV11-2 and TRBJ2-2, the CDR3 gives the full variable domain: EAGVAQSPRYKIIEKRQSVAFWCNPISGHATLYWYQQILGQGPKLLIQFQNNGVVDDSQLPKDRFSAERLKGVDSTLKIQPAKLEDSAVYLCASSVSTGDNGELFFGEGSRLTVL.

V is TRBV19 and J is TRBJ1-5; D unresolved. Germline CDR1 LNHDA, CDR2 SQIVND (reference sequence). V lost 4 bases and J lost 9, with 13 bases in between. The CDR3 runs 13 residues. CDR3 DNA: TGTGCCAGTAGTACACTAGTACCTGGGCCCCAGCATTTT. Protein sequence: CASSTLVPGPQHF.

The V and J genes are TRBV18 and TRBJ2-2; D is perhaps TRBD1 (5 bases). The CDR3 is 15 residues long. With 1 base removed from V and 7 bases from J, the gap between germline ends came to 13 bases. Germline CDR1 is KGHSH and CDR2 is LQKENI. The CDR3 region has the DNA TGTGCCAGCTCACCACTTATAAAGGGGAACGGGGAGCTGTTTTTT. Its translation is CASSPLIKGNGELFF.

The chain combines TRBV28 with TRBJ2-2; D may be TRBD1 (6 bases). Germline V gives CDR1 MDHEN, CDR2 SYDVKM. The CDR3 runs to 12 residues. Trimming took 9 bases from V and 6 from J, leaving 11 bases between them. CDR3 in amino acids: CASNRVPGELFF. The CDR3 DNA reads as TGTGCCAGTAACAGGGTCCCCGGGGAGCTGTTTTTT. The full variable domain, its missing parts supplied by reference TRBV28 and TRBJ2-2, is DVKVTQSSRYLVKRTGEKVFLECVQDMDHENMFWYRQDPGLGLRLIYFSYDVKMKEKGDIPEGYSVSREKKERFSLILESASTNQTSMYLCASNRVPGELFFGEGSRLTVL.

This chain uses TRBV5-1 with TRBJ2-7, with 8 bases lining up with TRBD2. Trimming at V came to 1 base and at J to 0 bases, leaving 3 bases not matched to a gene. The CDR3 has 15 amino acids. Germline V gene data show CDR1 as SGHRS and CDR2 as YFSETQ. CDR3 protein: CASSLPGGSSYEQYF. In DNA form, the CDR3 reads TGCGCCAGCAGCTTGCCGGGGGGGAGCTCCTACGAGCAGTACTTC.

CDR3 region: CASSLAGEFNYEQYF. The CDR3 DNA follows: TGCGCCAGCAGCTTGGCGGGGGAGTTTAACTACGAGCAGTACTTC. The rearrangement links TRBV5-1 to TRBJ2-7; maybe TRBD2 (6 bases). There are 15 residues in the CDR3. From germline, CDR1 is SGHRS and CDR2 YFSETQ. The ends were cut back, 0 bases at V and 3 bases at J, with 13 bases in the middle.

The CDR3 protein is CASSGASGVSYNEQFF. In DNA form, the CDR3 reads TGTGCCAGCAGCGGAGCTAGCGGGGTTTCCTACAATGAGCAGTTCTTC. The V and J genes are TRBV5-6 and TRBJ2-1, with TRBD2 matching 9 bases. This CDR3 has 16 amino acids. CDR1 SGHDT and CDR2 YYEEEE come from the germline V gene. Losses at the gene ends were 4 bases for V and 1 base for J; bases not matched to a gene: 6.

This clone appeared a single time. The chain combines TRBV28 with TRBJ2-7; D possibly corresponds to TRBD1 (6 bases). Between the trimmed V and J ends, which lost 6 bases and 3 bases, there was a span of 18 bases. The CDR3 is made up of 15 amino acids. Germline V lookup: CDR1 MDHEN, CDR2 SYDVKM. Here the CDR3 reads CASSHVTGSFYEQYF. The CDR3 DNA reads as TGTGCCAGCAGCCACGTTACAGGGTCGTTCTACGAGCAGTACTTC.

J is TRBJ2-7 and V is TRBV4-2; maybe TRBD2 (5 bases). The CDR3 has 16 residues. Germline CDR1 is LGHNA and CDR2 is YNFKEQ. Trimming removed 0 bases at V and 3 bases at J, with 15 bases between. The CDR3 coding sequence is TGTGCCAGCAGCCAAGATATAGGGAGCGGATTCTACGAGCAGTACTTC. This codes for CASSQDIGSGFYEQYF.

V and J are TRBV6-1 and TRBJ1-5; D not resolved. V lost 2 bases, J lost 4 bases, and 12 bases lay in between. The CDR3 is 15 residues long. Germline V gene lookup returns CDR1 MNHNS and CDR2 SASEGT. The CDR3 DNA is TGTGCCAGCAGTGAAAGACGGGGTCGGAATCAGCCCCAGCATTTT. It codes for CASSERRGRNQPQHF.

This rearrangement joins TRBV6-1 to TRBJ2-7; 8 bases line up with TRBD2. J lost 6 bases, V lost 1 base, and 8 bases had no gene match. Per germline, CDR1 MNHNS and CDR2 SASEGT. This CDR3 has 15 residues. The CDR3 region is CASSEGGTSTFEQYF. For the CDR3, the DNA is TGTGCCAGCAGTGAAGGAGGGACTAGTACCTTCGAGCAGTACTTC.

Here the CDR3 DNA reads TGTGCCAGCAGCCAAGGGGGGGGAAATTCACCCCTCCACTTT. The encoded protein is CASSQGGGNSPLHF. The chain recombines TRBV4-2 with TRBJ1-6, with D possibly TRBD1 on 5 matching bases. V was cut by 1 base and J by 7 bases, with 8 bases left in between. Germline CDR1 LGHNA, CDR2 YNFKEQ. The CDR3 has 14 residues.

This clone has more than one count but fewer than ten. V usage is TRBV19 and J usage is TRBJ2-5, with D maybe TRBD1 (6 bases). Between the trimmed V and J ends, which lost 2 bases and 1 base, there was a span of 14 bases. Germline CDR1 is LNHDA and CDR2 is SQIVND (reference sequence). The CDR3 has 16 amino acids. CDR3 loop: CASSISTGQSQETQYF. DNA of the CDR3: TGTGCCAGTAGTATATCCACCGGACAGAGCCAAGAGACCCAGTACTTC.

The CDR3 DNA reads TGTGCCAGCAGCTTAAAACAGGGGGCGCGAACACCTAATGAAAAACTGTTTTTT. Amino acid sequence: CASSLKQGARTPNEKLFF. This chain uses TRBV7-6 with TRBJ1-4; 9 bases agree with TRBD1. Trimming took 2 bases from V and 3 from J; bases not matched to a gene: 10. The CDR3 contains 18 residues. Germline assignment: CDR1 SGHVS and CDR2 FNYEAQ.

The CDR3 reads CASSQPGGTGELFF. CDR3 DNA: TGCGCCAGCAGCCAACCGGGAGGAACCGGGGAGCTGTTTTTT. The V gene is TRBV4-1, the J gene TRBJ2-2, with 7 bases fitting TRBD2. The V segment lost 2 bases and the J segment 5 bases; nucleotides outside the gene matches: 2. Germline CDR1 reads MGHRA; CDR2 reads YSYEKL. The CDR3 has 14 residues.

The V and J genes are TRBV4-3 and TRBJ1-5, with 7 bases aligning to TRBD1. The germline V gene encodes CDR1 LGHNA and CDR2 YSLEER. V lost 4 bases, J lost 4 bases, and 10 bases stayed unmatched. The length of the CDR3 is 16 residues. The CDR3 sequence: CASSLPDRAGNQPQHF. CDR3 nucleotides: TGCGCCAGCAGCCTCCCAGACAGGGCTGGTAATCAGCCCCAGCATTTT.

This clone has a handful of counts. The V gene is TRBV7-6, the J gene TRBJ1-5, with D possibly matching TRBD1 (6 bases). The CDR3 is 14 residues long. CDR1 is SGHVS, CDR2 FNYEAQ, per germline. Trimming took 0 bases from V and 7 from J, leaving 10 bases between them. The CDR3 DNA sequence: TGTGCCAGCAGCTTAGCGGGGGCCGGACAGCCCCAGCATTTT. This encodes CASSLAGAGQPQHF.

The rearrangement uses TRBV19 and TRBJ1-2; maybe TRBD1 (5 bases). Germline V gene sequence: CDR1 LNHDA, CDR2 SQIVND (reference sequence). Trimming shortened V by 6 bases and J by 3 bases, and 14 bases separated the two germline ends. The CDR3 consists of 14 residues. The CDR3 protein is CASRGWQGYYGYTF. The CDR3 DNA reads TGTGCCAGTAGAGGTTGGCAGGGATACTATGGCTACACCTTC.

The chain's CDR3 is CAWIGSSKRAQETQYF. The CDR3 region has the DNA TGTGCCTGGATTGGTAGCTCCAAAAGAGCCCAAGAGACCCAGTACTTC. The V and J genes are TRBV30 and TRBJ2-5; unclear D gene. The length of the CDR3 is 16 residues. Germline V gene lookup returns CDR1 GTSNPN and CDR2 SVGIG (reference sequence). V dropped 4 bases and J dropped 1 base, with 19 bases sitting between them.